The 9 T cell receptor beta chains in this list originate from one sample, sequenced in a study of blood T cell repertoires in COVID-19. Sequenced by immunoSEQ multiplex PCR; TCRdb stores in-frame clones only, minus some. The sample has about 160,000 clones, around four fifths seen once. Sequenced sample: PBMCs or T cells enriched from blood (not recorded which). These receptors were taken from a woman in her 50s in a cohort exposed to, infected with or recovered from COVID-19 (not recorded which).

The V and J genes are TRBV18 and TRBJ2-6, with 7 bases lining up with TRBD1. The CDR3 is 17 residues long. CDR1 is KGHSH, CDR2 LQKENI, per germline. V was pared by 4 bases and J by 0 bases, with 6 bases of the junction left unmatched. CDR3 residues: CASSRGQISSGANVLTF. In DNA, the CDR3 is TGTGCCAGCTCACGGGGACAGATTAGCTCTGGGGCCAACGTCCTGACTTTC.

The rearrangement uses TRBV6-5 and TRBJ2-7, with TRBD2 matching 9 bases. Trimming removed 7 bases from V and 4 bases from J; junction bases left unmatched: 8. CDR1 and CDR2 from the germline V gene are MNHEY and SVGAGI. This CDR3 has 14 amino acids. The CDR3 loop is CASISGSRPYEQYF. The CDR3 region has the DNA TGTGCCAGCATTAGCGGGAGTCGACCATACGAGCAGTACTTC.

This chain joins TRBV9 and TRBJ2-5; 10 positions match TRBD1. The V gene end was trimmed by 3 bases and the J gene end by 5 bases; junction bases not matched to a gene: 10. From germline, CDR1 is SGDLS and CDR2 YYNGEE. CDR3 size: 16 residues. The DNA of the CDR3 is TGTGCCAGCAGCGCCGGTCAGGGGGGACAGGGGGAGACCCAGTACTTC. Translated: CASSAGQGGQGETQYF.

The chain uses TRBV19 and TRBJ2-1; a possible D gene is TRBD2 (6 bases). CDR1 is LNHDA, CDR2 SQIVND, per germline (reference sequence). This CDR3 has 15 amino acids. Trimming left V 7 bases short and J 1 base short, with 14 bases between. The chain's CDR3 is CASNFGGASYNEQFF. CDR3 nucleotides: TGTGCCAGTAATTTCGGAGGGGCTTCCTACAATGAGCAGTTCTTC.

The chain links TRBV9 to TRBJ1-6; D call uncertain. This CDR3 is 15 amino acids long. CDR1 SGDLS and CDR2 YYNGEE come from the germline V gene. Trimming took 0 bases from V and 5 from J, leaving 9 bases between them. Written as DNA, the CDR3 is TGTGCCAGCAGCGTAGGAACAGAGAATAATTCACCCCTCCACTTT. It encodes CASSVGTENNSPLHF.

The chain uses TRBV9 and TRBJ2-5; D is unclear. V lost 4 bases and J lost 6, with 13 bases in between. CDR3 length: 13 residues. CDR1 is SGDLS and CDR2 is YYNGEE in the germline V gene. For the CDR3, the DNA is TGTGCCAGCAGCCTAAGCAGGTCGAAGACCCAGTACTTC. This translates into CASSLSRSKTQYF.

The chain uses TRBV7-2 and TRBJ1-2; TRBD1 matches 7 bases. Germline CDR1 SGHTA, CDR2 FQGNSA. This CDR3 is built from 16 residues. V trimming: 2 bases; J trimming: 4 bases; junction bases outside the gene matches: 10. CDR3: CASSLKGTGEPYGYTF. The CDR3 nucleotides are TGTGCCAGCAGCTTAAAAGGAACAGGGGAGCCCTATGGCTACACCTTC.

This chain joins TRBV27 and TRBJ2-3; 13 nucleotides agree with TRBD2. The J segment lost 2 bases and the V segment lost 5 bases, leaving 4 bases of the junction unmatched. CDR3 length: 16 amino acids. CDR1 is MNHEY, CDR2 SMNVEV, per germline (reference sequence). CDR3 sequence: CASSLGTSGTTDTQYF. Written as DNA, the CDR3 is TGTGCCAGCAGTCTGGGGACTAGCGGGACCACAGATACGCAGTATTTT.

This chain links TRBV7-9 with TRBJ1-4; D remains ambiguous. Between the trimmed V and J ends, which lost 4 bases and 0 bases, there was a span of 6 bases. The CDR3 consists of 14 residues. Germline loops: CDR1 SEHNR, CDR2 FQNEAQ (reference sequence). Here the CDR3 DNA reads TGTGCCAGCAGCTCTTTTGCAACTAATGAAAAACTGTTTTTT. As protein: CASSSFATNEKLFF.